This T cell receptor beta chain was captured by sequencing in a study of blood T cell repertoires in COVID-19. Study-wide context: From the United States, Italy and Spain came samples of acute and convalescent COVID-19. The analysed material was cDNA or gDNA that came from T cells, B-cell-depleted T cells, or PBMCs.

Original processing methods: Estimated nucleated cell counts came from reference gene primer amplification. Measured with immunoSEQ multiplex PCR; TCRdb has only the in-frame clones, and not every one. The V and J calls and clone size are taken from that table; D and trimming were inferred from the DNA. Found here are about 200,000 clones, around 87% of them singletons; the top ten hold over 2.5%. This clone was detected only once. The length of the CDR3 is 14 residues. V was cut by 8 bases and J by 6 bases, with 18 bases left in between. Per the germline V gene, CDR1 is SGHAT and CDR2 is FQNNGV. The clonotype comes from a man in his 60s with acute or convalescent COVID-19. The rearrangement uses TRBV11-2 and TRBJ2-3; D possibly corresponds to TRBD2 (5 bases). Sequenced sample: peripheral blood. CDR3: CASYTRPTLDTQYF. The CDR3 region has the DNA TGTGCCAGCTATACTAGACCGACTTTGGATACGCAGTATTTT.